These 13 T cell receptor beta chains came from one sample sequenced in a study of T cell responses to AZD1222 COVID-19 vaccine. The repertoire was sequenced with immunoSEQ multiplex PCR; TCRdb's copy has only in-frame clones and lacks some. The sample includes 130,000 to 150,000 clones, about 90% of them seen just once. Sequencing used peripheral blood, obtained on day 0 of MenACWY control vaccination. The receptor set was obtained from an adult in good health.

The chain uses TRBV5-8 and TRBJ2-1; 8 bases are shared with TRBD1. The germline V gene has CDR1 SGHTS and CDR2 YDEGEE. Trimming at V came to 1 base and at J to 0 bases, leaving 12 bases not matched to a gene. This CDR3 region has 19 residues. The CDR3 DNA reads TGTGCCAGCAGCTTGTGGAGGCAGGGGGCGGGACCCTCCTACAATGAGCAGTTCTTC. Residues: CASSLWRQGAGPSYNEQFF.

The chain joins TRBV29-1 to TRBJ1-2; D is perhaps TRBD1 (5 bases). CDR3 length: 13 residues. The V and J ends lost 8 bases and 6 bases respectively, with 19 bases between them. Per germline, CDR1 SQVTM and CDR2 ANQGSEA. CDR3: CSTGGTQGDGYTF. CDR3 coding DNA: TGCAGCACCGGGGGGACCCAGGGCGATGGCTACACCTTC. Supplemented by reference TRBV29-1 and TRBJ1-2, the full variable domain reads SAVISQKPSRDICQRGTSLTIQCQVDSQVTMMFWYRQQPGQSLTLIATANQGSEATYESGFVIDKFPISRPNLTFSTLTVSNMSPEDSSIYLCSTGGTQGDGYTFGSGTRLTVV.

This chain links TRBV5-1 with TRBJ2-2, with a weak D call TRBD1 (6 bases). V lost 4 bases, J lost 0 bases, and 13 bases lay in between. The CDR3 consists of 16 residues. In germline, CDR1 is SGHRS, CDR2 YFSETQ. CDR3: CASSPRTASNTGELFF. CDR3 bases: TGCGCCAGCAGCCCACGGACAGCCTCGAACACCGGGGAGCTGTTTTTT. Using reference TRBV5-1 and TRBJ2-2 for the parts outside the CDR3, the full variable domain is KAGVTQTPRYLIKTRGQQVTLSCSPISGHRSVSWYQQTPGQGLQFLFEYFSETQRNKGNFPGRFSGRQFSNSRSEMNVSTLELGDSALYLCASSPRTASNTGELFFGEGSRLTVL.

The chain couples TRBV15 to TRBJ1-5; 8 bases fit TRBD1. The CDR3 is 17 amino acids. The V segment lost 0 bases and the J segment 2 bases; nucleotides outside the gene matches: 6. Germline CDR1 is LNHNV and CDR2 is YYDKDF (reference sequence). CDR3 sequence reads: CATSRDTAGGGNQPQHF. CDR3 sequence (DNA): TGTGCCACCAGCAGAGATACGGCAGGGGGCGGCAATCAGCCCCAGCATTTT. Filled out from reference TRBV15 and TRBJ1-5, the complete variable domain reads DAMVIQNPRYQVTQFGKPVTLSCSQTLNHNVMYWYQQKSSQAPKLLFHYYDKDFNNEADTPDNFQSRRPNTSFCFLDIRSPGLGDTAMYLCATSRDTAGGGNQPQHFGDGTRLSIL.

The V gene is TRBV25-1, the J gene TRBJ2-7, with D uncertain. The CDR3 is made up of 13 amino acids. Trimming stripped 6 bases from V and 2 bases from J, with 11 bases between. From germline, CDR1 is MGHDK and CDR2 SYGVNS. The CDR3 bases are TGTGCCAGCAGGGGCGCAACCCCCTACGAGCAGTACTTC. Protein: CASRGATPYEQYF.

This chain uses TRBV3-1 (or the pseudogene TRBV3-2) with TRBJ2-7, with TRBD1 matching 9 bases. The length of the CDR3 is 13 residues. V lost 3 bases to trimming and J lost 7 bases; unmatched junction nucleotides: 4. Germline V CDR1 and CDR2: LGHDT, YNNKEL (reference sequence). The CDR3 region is CASSQDRGLEQYF. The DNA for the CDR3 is TGTGCCAGCAGCCAGGACAGGGGATTGGAGCAGTACTTC.

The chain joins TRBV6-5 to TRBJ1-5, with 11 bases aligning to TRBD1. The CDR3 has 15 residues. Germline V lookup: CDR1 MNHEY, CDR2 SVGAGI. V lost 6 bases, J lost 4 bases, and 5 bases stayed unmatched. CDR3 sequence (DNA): TGTGCCAGCAGGCTAGGGACAGGGGGAAATCAGCCCCAGCATTTT. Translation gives CASRLGTGGNQPQHF.

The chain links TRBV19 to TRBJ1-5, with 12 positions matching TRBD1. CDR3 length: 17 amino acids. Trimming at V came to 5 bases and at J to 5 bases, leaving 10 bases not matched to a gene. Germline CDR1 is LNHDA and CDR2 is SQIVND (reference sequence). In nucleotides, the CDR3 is TGTGCCAGTAGTCCCCAGACCGGGACAGGGGGCTATCAGCCCCAGCATTTT. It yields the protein CASSPQTGTGGYQPQHF. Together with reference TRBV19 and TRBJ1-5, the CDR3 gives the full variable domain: DGGITQSPKYLFRKEGQNVTLSCEQNLNHDAMYWYRQDPGQGLRLIYYSQIVNDFQKGDIAEGYSVSREKKESFPLTVTSAQKNPTAFYLCASSPQTGTGGYQPQHFGDGTRLSIL.

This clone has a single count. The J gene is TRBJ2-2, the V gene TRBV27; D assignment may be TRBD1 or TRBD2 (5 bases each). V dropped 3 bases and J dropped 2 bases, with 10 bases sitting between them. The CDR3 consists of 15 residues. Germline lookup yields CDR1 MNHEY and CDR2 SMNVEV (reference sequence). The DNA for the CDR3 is TGTGCCAGCAGTTTTGTCCGGGACAACACCGGGGAGCTGTTTTTT. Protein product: CASSFVRDNTGELFF.

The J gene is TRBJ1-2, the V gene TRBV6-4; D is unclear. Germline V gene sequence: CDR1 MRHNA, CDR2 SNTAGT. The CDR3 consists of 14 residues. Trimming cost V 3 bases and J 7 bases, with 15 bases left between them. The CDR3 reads CASSERRGGGGYTF. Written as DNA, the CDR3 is TGTGCCAGCAGTGAGAGGAGAGGAGGCGGTGGCTACACCTTC.

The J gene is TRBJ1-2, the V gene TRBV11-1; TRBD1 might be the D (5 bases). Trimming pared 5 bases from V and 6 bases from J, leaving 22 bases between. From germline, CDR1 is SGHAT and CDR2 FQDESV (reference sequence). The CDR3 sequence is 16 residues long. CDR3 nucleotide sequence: TGTGCCAGCAGCACTCCTATCCAAGGGGAGATACATGGCTACACCTTC. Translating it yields CASSTPIQGEIHGYTF.

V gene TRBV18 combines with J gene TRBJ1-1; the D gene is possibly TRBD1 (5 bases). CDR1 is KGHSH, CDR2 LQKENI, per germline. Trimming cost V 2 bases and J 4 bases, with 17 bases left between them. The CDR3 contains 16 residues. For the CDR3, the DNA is TGTGCCAGCTCACCAGCACCGGTACGGGGGAGCACTGAAGCTTTCTTT. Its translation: CASSPAPVRGSTEAFF.

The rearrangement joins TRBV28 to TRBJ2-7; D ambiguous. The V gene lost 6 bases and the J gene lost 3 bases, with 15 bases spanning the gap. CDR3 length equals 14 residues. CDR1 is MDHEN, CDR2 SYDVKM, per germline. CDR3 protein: CASSSWGSGYEQYF. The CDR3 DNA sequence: TGTGCCAGCAGCTCCTGGGGATCGGGCTACGAGCAGTACTTC.